The TCR beta chain under discussion was sequenced for a study of metastatic and nonmetastatic thyroid tumors. At the level of the study: Samples came from malignant and benign thyroid patients, and repertoires were compared across blood and tumor or nodule tissue.

Before thyroid surgery, none of the patients had received any treatment. Study outcomes and limitations: Malignant thyroid tumors reportedly had TCR beta diversity that was significantly higher than in benign nodules, in blood and tumor.

Of note for this clone: Its specificity is not known.

The trim removed 4 bases at V and 8 bases at J, leaving 7 bases unmatched. Germline CDR1 reads SNHLY; CDR2 reads FYNNEI. The CDR3 contains 13 residues. TCRdb called clones again from the PCR reads with MiXCR. The sample includes fewer than 9,500 clones, under 20% of them seen just once. Specimen: adjacent normal tissue. This clonotype originated in a female donor with papillary thyroid cancer or a benign thyroid nodule (not recorded which). Some clones in this sample may be carry-over from other donors' samples. The chain links TRBV2 to TRBJ1-2, with 7 bases fitting TRBD1. The CDR3 sequence: CASSVRQGVGYTF. DNA of the CDR3: TGTGCCAGCAGTGTACGCCAGGGGGTCGGCTACACCTTC.